This entry lists 20 T cell receptor beta chains sequenced from one sample in a study of T cells after yellow fever vaccination. TCRdb re-called the 5' RACE reads with MiXCR, one entry per CDR3 protein. The sample has some 320,000 distinct CDR3 sequences; 3.5% to 4.5% are singletons. The material sequenced was PBMCs, taken 15 days after the yellow fever booster vaccination. Receptors were obtained from a man younger than 35 who received the YFV17D yellow fever vaccine.

The sample holds a few counts of this clonotype. The J gene is TRBJ1-6, the V gene TRBV19; no firm D call. The V end was cut by 6 bases, the J end by 8 bases, with 14 bases between. This CDR3 is 14 amino acids long. Germline V lookup: CDR1 LNHDA, CDR2 SQIVND (reference sequence). CDR3 region: CASRTDYNYSPLHF. CDR3 bases: TGTGCCAGTAGGACGGACTATAATTATTCACCCCTCCACTTT.

The chain links TRBV28 to TRBJ2-7; D gene ambiguous. CDR3 length: 14 residues. V was trimmed by 3 bases and J by 8 bases, leaving 17 bases between them. CDR1 MDHEN and CDR2 SYDVKM come from the germline V gene. CDR3 DNA sequence: TGTGCCAGCAGTTTGGCGGCAGGATTGTCCAAGCAGTACGTC. Protein: CASSLAAGLSKQYV.

This clonotype was counted at least ten times. V gene TRBV19 combines with J gene TRBJ2-5; a weak D match, TRBD2 (6 bases). Per the germline V gene, CDR1 is LNHDA and CDR2 is SQIVND (reference sequence). V gave up 7 bases and J gave up 1 base, with 10 bases separating them. The CDR3 is made up of 13 amino acids. As DNA, the CDR3 is TGTGCCAGTATGGGACTTTCCCAAGAGACCCAGTACTTC. Amino acid sequence: CASMGLSQETQYF.

The J gene is TRBJ2-3, the V gene TRBV5-1; 8 nucleotides match TRBD1. J gave up 2 bases and V 0 bases, and 2 bases lay outside the gene matches. Germline CDR1 and CDR2: SGHRS and YFSETQ. This CDR3 spans 15 amino acids. DNA for the CDR3: TGCGCCAGCAGCTTGGGGACAGGGAACACAGATACGCAGTATTTT. Translation gives CASSLGTGNTDTQYF.

The chain combines TRBV24-1 with TRBJ2-1, with no clear D. With 4 bases removed from V and 9 bases from J, the gap between germline ends came to 18 bases. CDR1 KGHDR and CDR2 SFDVKD come from the germline V gene. CDR3 length equals 15 residues. For the CDR3, the DNA is TGTGCCACCAGTGACCGAAGGACGGGTTTGGGTGAGCAGTTCTTC. Its translation: CATSDRRTGLGEQFF.

The J gene is TRBJ1-6, the V gene TRBV4-1; D gene unclear. The germline V and J ends were trimmed by 2 bases and 7 bases, with 9 bases remaining between them. The germline CDR1 and CDR2 sequences are MGHRA and YSYEKL. CDR3 length: 14 residues. CDR3 sequence (DNA): TGCGCCAGCAGCCAAAGACTGGGAAATTCACCCCTCCACTTT. It is translated as CASSQRLGNSPLHF.

This clonotype was recorded a few times. The V and J genes are TRBV12-3 or TRBV12-4 and TRBJ1-1; no definite D call. Trimming left V 2 bases short and J 2 bases short, with 9 bases between. The CDR3 is 14 residues long. The CDR3 nucleotides are TGTGCCAGCAGTTTAATGGGGTTAAACACTGAAGCTTTCTTT. Amino acid sequence: CASSLMGLNTEAFF.

This clonotype was counted many times. The chain joins TRBV5-6 to TRBJ2-1; TRBD2 matches at 10 bases. J lost 4 bases, V lost 2 bases, and 9 bases had no gene match. The CDR3 is 17 amino acids. Germline lookup yields CDR1 SGHDT and CDR2 YYEEEE. CDR3 sequence reads: CASSFYLAGGLYNEQFF. CDR3 DNA sequence: TGTGCCAGCAGCTTTTACTTAGCGGGGGGCCTATACAATGAGCAGTTCTTC.

V and J are TRBV7-3 and TRBJ1-5, with a weak D call TRBD1 (6 bases). Trimming stripped 5 bases from V and 6 bases from J, with 11 bases between. The germline CDR1 and CDR2 sequences are SGHTA and FQGTGA. This CDR3 is built from 13 residues. CDR3 amino acids: CASSRGGGQPQHF. In DNA, the CDR3 is TGTGCCAGCAGCCGAGGGGGGGGTCAGCCCCAGCATTTT. The full variable domain, rest sourced from reference TRBV7-3 and TRBJ1-5, is GAGVSQTPSNKVTEKGKYVELRCDPISGHTALYWYRQSLGQGPEFLIYFQGTGAADDSGLPNDRFFAVRPEGSVSTLKIQRTERGDSAVYLCASSRGGGQPQHFGDGTRLSIL.

This clonotype was detected only a few times. V usage is TRBV18 and J usage is TRBJ1-5, with D perhaps matching TRBD1 (6 bases). Germline lookup yields CDR1 KGHSH and CDR2 LQKENI. This CDR3 region has 14 residues. The ends were cut back, 6 bases at V and 4 bases at J, with 13 bases in the middle. The CDR3 DNA sequence: TGTGCCAGCTCCTCTATACAGGGTAATCAGCCCCAGCATTTT. This codes for CASSSIQGNQPQHF.

This chain joins TRBV19 and TRBJ2-1, with 8 bases fitting TRBD2. Germline CDR1 LNHDA, CDR2 SQIVND (reference sequence). CDR3 length: 17 amino acids. With 0 bases clipped from V and 4 bases from J, the junction kept 8 bases outside the gene matches. CDR3 bases: TGTGCCAGTAGTATAGATCCCAGCGGGGGAATATACAATGAGCAGTTCTTC. It is translated as CASSIDPSGGIYNEQFF.

The rearrangement uses TRBV12-3 or TRBV12-4 and TRBJ2-5, with D maybe TRBD2 (6 bases). This CDR3 region has 16 residues. V was pared by 6 bases and J by 3 bases, with 20 bases between. In DNA form, the CDR3 reads TGTGCCAGCAGCCGGGACTCGGCCCCATGGAAAGAGACCCAGTACTTC. It specifies CASSRDSAPWKETQYF.

The V call is TRBV20-1, the J call TRBJ1-5; D gene ambiguous. With 3 bases removed from V and 7 bases from J, the gap between germline ends came to 13 bases. Germline loops: CDR1 DFQATT, CDR2 SNEGSKA (reference sequence). The CDR3 contains 13 residues. CDR3 region: CSASMGLGQPQHF. The CDR3 DNA reads TGCAGTGCTAGTATGGGGTTGGGCCAGCCCCAGCATTTT.

This clonotype was seen ten or more times. The gene calls are TRBV7-2 and TRBJ2-7; TRBD1 or TRBD2 may be the D gene (5 bases each). The CDR3 is 14 amino acids. With 4 bases removed from V and 0 bases from J, the gap between germline ends came to 10 bases. CDR1 is SGHTA, CDR2 FQGNSA, per germline. CDR3 sequence: CASSWDRSSYEQYF. The CDR3 DNA sequence: TGTGCCAGCAGCTGGGACCGGAGCTCCTACGAGCAGTACTTC.

The table lists this clonotype with many counts. The gene calls are TRBV29-1 and TRBJ2-5; D is perhaps TRBD2 (5 bases). CDR3 length equals 13 residues. CDR1 and CDR2 from the germline V gene are SQVTM and ANQGSEA. V was cut by 3 bases and J by 5 bases, with 13 bases left in between. CDR3 coding DNA: TGCAGCGTTGATTGGCTAGCCGGGGAGACCCAGTACTTC. It codes for CSVDWLAGETQYF.

The chain combines TRBV25-1 with TRBJ2-3, with D uncertain. The CDR3 runs to 21 residues. Germline loops: CDR1 MGHDK, CDR2 SYGVNS. Trimming stripped 2 bases from V and 1 base from J, with 28 bases between. The DNA of the CDR3 is TGTGCCAGCAGTGAAGGCCAGTATGTTTCGTTTGAGGAACCGCGCACAGATACGCAGTATTTT. Translation gives CASSEGQYVSFEEPRTDTQYF.

This clonotype was observed a handful of times. The chain uses TRBV12-3 or TRBV12-4 and TRBJ2-4, with D possibly matching TRBD2 (7 bases). V lost 5 bases and J 1 base, leaving 12 bases between the germline ends. This CDR3 has 15 residues. The CDR3 bases are TGTGCCAGCAGTCCCTCGGGGGGCGCCAAAAACATTCAGTACTTC. This translates into CASSPSGGAKNIQYF.

This clonotype occurred many times. The chain combines TRBV7-4 with TRBJ2-1; the D gene could be TRBD1 or TRBD2 (5 bases each). The germline CDR1 and CDR2 sequences are SGHVT and SQSDAQ. Trimming shortened V by 5 bases and J by 8 bases, and 16 bases separated the two germline ends. The CDR3 runs to 14 residues. Here the CDR3 DNA reads TGTGCCAGCAGCCCCGGGGCCCGACGGGATGAGCAGTTCTTC. Amino acids: CASSPGARRDEQFF.

This clonotype was recorded at least ten times. The J gene is TRBJ2-3, the V gene TRBV7-3; D ambiguous. Trimming removed 0 bases at V and 0 bases at J, with 7 bases between. The germline V gene encodes CDR1 SGHTA and CDR2 FQGTGA. CDR3 size: 15 residues. CDR3 nucleotides: TGTGCCAGCAGCTTAACTGGGTTAAGCACAGATACGCAGTATTTT. Its protein product is CASSLTGLSTDTQYF.

This clonotype was seen more than once but under ten times. The genes are TRBV9 and TRBJ2-5; TRBD1 matches 10 bases. From germline, CDR1 is SGDLS and CDR2 YYNGEE. V was clipped by 4 bases and J by 5 bases; unmatched bases: 11. CDR3 length equals 16 residues. In nucleotides, the CDR3 is TGTGCCAGCAGCCCCCGGGACAGGGGATTTGGCGAGACCCAGTACTTC. Translating gives CASSPRDRGFGETQYF.